Below are 30 T cell receptor beta chains sequenced from a single sample in a study of T cells after yellow fever vaccination. TCRdb re-analysed the 5' RACE reads in MiXCR, keeping a single row per CDR3 protein. The sample shows approximately 450,000 distinct CDR3 sequences, about 19% of them seen only once. The material was PBMCs, obtained before the yellow fever booster vaccination. Receptor source: a man aged 18-30 years who received the YFV17D yellow fever vaccine.

The rearrangement links TRBV9 to TRBJ2-2, with D unclear. Trimming took 3 bases from V and 6 from J, leaving 15 bases between them. The germline CDR1 and CDR2 sequences are SGDLS and YYNGEE. This CDR3 comprises 15 residues. CDR3 residues: CASSAKSVGSGELFF. CDR3 coding DNA: TGTGCCAGCAGCGCGAAGTCTGTCGGATCCGGGGAGCTGTTTTTT. Filled out from reference TRBV9 and TRBJ2-2, the complete variable domain reads DSGVTQTPKHLITATGQRVTLRCSPRSGDLSVYWYQQSLDQGLQFLIQYYNGEERAKGNILERFSAQQFPDLHSELNLSSLELGDSALYFCASSAKSVGSGELFFGEGSRLTVL.

This clonotype was picked up a small number of times. The J gene is TRBJ2-5, the V gene TRBV9; 7 bases fit TRBD2. With 2 bases clipped from V and 4 bases from J, the junction kept 8 bases outside the gene matches. The CDR3 loop spans 15 amino acids. CDR1 and CDR2 from the germline V gene are SGDLS and YYNGEE. As DNA, the CDR3 is TGTGCCAGCAGCGTTGGAGGGACTACCCTAGAGACCCAGTACTTC. It yields the protein CASSVGGTTLETQYF. The variable domain in full, completed from reference TRBV9 and TRBJ2-5, reads DSGVTQTPKHLITATGQRVTLRCSPRSGDLSVYWYQQSLDQGLQFLIQYYNGEERAKGNILERFSAQQFPDLHSELNLSSLELGDSALYFCASSVGGTTLETQYFGPGTRLLVL.

This clonotype was seen a few times. The chain joins TRBV4-3 to TRBJ2-7; TRBD2 matches at 10 bases. J lost 4 bases, V lost 0 bases, and 12 bases had no gene match. The germline gives CDR1 LGHNA, CDR2 YSLEER. CDR3 size: 18 residues. CDR3 protein: CASSQDPPASGGVYEQYF. CDR3 nucleotides: TGCGCCAGCAGCCAAGATCCCCCGGCCAGCGGGGGGGTATACGAGCAGTACTTC.

This clonotype was seen only a few times. The J gene is TRBJ1-2, the V gene TRBV18; 7 bases agree with TRBD1. There are 15 residues in the CDR3. The junction had 12 bases not matched to a gene; V was cut back by 3 bases and J by 8 bases. Germline CDR1 and CDR2: KGHSH and LQKENI. The CDR3: CASSPQSTGERGYTF. CDR3 sequence (DNA): TGTGCCAGCTCACCCCAGAGCACAGGGGAAAGAGGCTACACCTTC.

The chain combines TRBV4-3 with TRBJ2-1; D gene ambiguous. Per germline, CDR1 LGHNA and CDR2 YSLEER. The V gene lost 4 bases and the J gene lost 5 bases, with 18 bases spanning the gap. The CDR3 covers 16 residues. The CDR3 reads CASSLTGRSPNNEQFF. CDR3 in DNA: TGCGCCAGCAGCCTGACTGGTAGGTCACCGAACAATGAGCAGTTCTTC.

This clonotype was observed a handful of times. J is TRBJ1-2 and V is TRBV20-1; TRBD1 aligns across 10 bases. In germline, CDR1 is DFQATT, CDR2 SNEGSKA (reference sequence). V lost 6 bases and J lost 6; bases outside the gene matches: 4. The CDR3 length is 12 residues. The CDR3 region is CSAPDRGNGYTF. The CDR3 DNA follows: TGCAGTGCCCCGGACAGGGGGAATGGCTACACCTTC.

This clonotype was found a few times. The chain recombines TRBV4-3 with TRBJ1-5, with TRBD1 identical over 7 bases. V trimming: 0 bases; J trimming: 6 bases; junction bases outside the gene matches: 11. The CDR3 is 17 residues long. Germline V gene lookup returns CDR1 LGHNA and CDR2 YSLEER. CDR3 coding DNA: TGCGCCAGCAGCCAAGAGCCTCGGACAGGCACGGGTCAGCCCCAGCATTTT. This translates into CASSQEPRTGTGQPQHF.

The chain combines TRBV12-3 or TRBV12-4 with TRBJ1-6; no firm D call. This CDR3 has 14 residues. Trimming stripped 3 bases from V and 4 bases from J, with 7 bases between. CDR3 nucleotides: TGTGCCAGCAGTTTGGAAGTGTATAATTCACCCCTCCACTTT. Translating gives CASSLEVYNSPLHF.

This clonotype was counted a few times. The rearrangement links TRBV5-1 to TRBJ1-2; weak D call: TRBD1 (5 bases). This CDR3 region has 15 residues. Germline V gene lookup returns CDR1 SGHRS and CDR2 YFSETQ. V was trimmed by 0 bases and J by 5 bases, leaving 14 bases between them. Here the CDR3 reads CASSLATGPDYGYTF. CDR3 sequence (DNA): TGCGCCAGCAGCTTGGCTACAGGACCGGATTATGGCTACACCTTC.

A few counts support this clonotype. The chain carries TRBV2 and TRBJ1-1, with TRBD1 matching over 10 bases. V shed 1 base, J shed 12 bases, and the junction held 8 bases outside the gene matches. The V gene's germline CDR1 is SNHLY and CDR2 FYNNEI. There are 14 residues in the CDR3. Written as DNA, the CDR3 is TGTGCCAGCAGTGAAGGCCGGGACAGGGGTATGTCTTTCTTT. Residues: CASSEGRDRGMSFF.

V and J are TRBV4-2 and TRBJ2-5, with 8 bases lining up with TRBD2. The CDR3 spans 16 residues. V lost 0 bases, J lost 1 base, and 4 bases stayed unmatched. Germline V gene data show CDR1 as LGHNA and CDR2 as YNFKEQ. In DNA, the CDR3 is TGTGCCAGCAGCCAAGAAAGAACTAGCGGCCAAGAGACCCAGTACTTC. The encoded protein is CASSQERTSGQETQYF.

The chain combines TRBV7-2 with TRBJ1-1; possibly TRBD1 for D (5 bases). Between the trimmed V and J ends, which lost 5 bases and 6 bases, there was a span of 16 bases. CDR1 and CDR2 (germline): SGHTA, FQGNSA. The CDR3 totals 14 residues. DNA for the CDR3: TGTGCCAGCAGCCGGGATTGGGGGGACCCTGAAGCTTTCTTT. Translation: CASSRDWGDPEAFF.

This clonotype has more than one count but fewer than ten. DNA for the CDR3: TGCAGTGCTAGGGCCGCAGGAAACCAAGAGACCCAGTACTTC. Translating it yields CSARAAGNQETQYF. V is TRBV20-1 and J is TRBJ2-5, with unresolved D. The V gene lost 3 bases and the J gene lost 0 bases, with 11 bases spanning the gap. The CDR3 has 14 residues. Germline-derived CDR1 and CDR2 are DFQATT and SNEGSKA (reference sequence).

The rearrangement uses TRBV12-3 or TRBV12-4 and TRBJ2-5, with 8 bases aligning to TRBD2. V shed 5 bases and J 5 bases; nucleotides not matched to a gene: 10. The length of the CDR3 is 15 residues. The CDR3 is CASSPEVRGGETQYF. The CDR3 DNA reads TGTGCCAGCAGTCCCGAAGTCCGGGGGGGGGAGACCCAGTACTTC.

This clonotype has a count of ten or more. V is TRBV7-3 and J is TRBJ2-3; no firm D call. The CDR3 totals 14 residues. Deletions cut 2 bases from V and 3 bases from J, with 9 bases between. Germline-derived CDR1 and CDR2 are SGHTA and FQGTGA. CDR3 in DNA: TGTGCCAGCAGCTTATTGGGTGGAACAGATACGCAGTATTTT. Translated: CASSLLGGTDTQYF.

The table lists this clonotype with a few counts. V gene TRBV4-2 combines with J gene TRBJ2-2, with 7 bases identical to TRBD1. This CDR3 region has 15 residues. Trimming cost V 6 bases and J 4 bases; bases outside gene matches: 8. CDR1 and CDR2 (germline): LGHNA, YNFKEQ. The CDR3 here is CASRFRDSLTGELFF. The DNA for the CDR3 is TGTGCCAGCAGGTTCCGGGACAGCCTCACCGGGGAGCTGTTTTTT.

This clonotype was counted ten times or more. The chain's CDR3 is CASSLEVLPDTQYF. CDR3 bases: TGCGCCAGCAGCTTGGAGGTTCTGCCAGATACGCAGTATTTT. This sequence joins TRBV5-1 and TRBJ2-3; D call uncertain. Per the germline V gene, CDR1 is SGHRS and CDR2 is YFSETQ. V was clipped by 0 bases and J by 4 bases, with 9 bases between them. The CDR3 extends over 14 amino acids.

This chain joins TRBV11-2 and TRBJ2-1; the match to TRBD1 covers 8 bases. CDR1 is SGHAT and CDR2 is FQNNGV in the germline V gene. This CDR3 has 16 amino acids. V lost 3 bases and J lost 3; bases outside the gene matches: 7. The CDR3: CASSFGTGHVYNEQFF. In nucleotides, the CDR3 is TGTGCCAGCAGCTTCGGGACAGGCCATGTCTACAATGAGCAGTTCTTC.

This chain joins TRBV12-3 or TRBV12-4 and TRBJ2-5; D uncertain. V was shortened by 2 bases and J by 3 bases, with 7 bases between the two germline ends. There are 13 residues in the CDR3. Here the CDR3 DNA reads TGTGCCAGCAGTTTACTCTCGGAAGAGACCCAGTACTTC. This codes for CASSLLSEETQYF.

This clonotype has more than one count but fewer than ten. This chain uses TRBV27 with TRBJ2-2; D is perhaps TRBD1 (5 bases). This CDR3 is 16 amino acids long. The V end lost 0 bases, the J end lost 5 bases, and 13 bases lay between the germline ends. Germline V gives CDR1 MNHEY, CDR2 SMNVEV (reference sequence). CDR3 DNA: TGTGCCAGCAGTTTATCAAGCCAGGGTGTTACCGGGGAGCTGTTTTTT. It yields the protein CASSLSSQGVTGELFF.

The V gene is TRBV5-1, the J gene TRBJ2-5; a weak D match, TRBD2 (6 bases). V lost 3 bases to trimming and J lost 5 bases, with 11 bases between them. The CDR3 totals 13 residues. Germline values: CDR1 SGHRS, CDR2 YFSETQ. The CDR3 DNA sequence: TGCGCCAGCAGCTCGGAGGGCCATGAGACCCAGTACTTC. Its translation is CASSSEGHETQYF.

This clonotype was detected a few times. V gene TRBV4-3 combines with J gene TRBJ1-4; D not resolved. CDR3 size: 16 residues. CDR1 and CDR2 from the germline V gene are LGHNA and YSLEER. The V end was cut by 2 bases, the J end by 8 bases, with 18 bases between. The CDR3 DNA is TGCGCCAGCAGCCAACCCCCGGGAGCTCCGCTAGAAAAACTGTTTTTT. It encodes CASSQPPGAPLEKLFF.

This chain uses TRBV25-1 with TRBJ1-2, with D possibly being TRBD1 (5 bases). V lost 5 bases to trimming and J lost 0 bases, with 16 bases between them. CDR3 length: 16 residues. Germline CDR1 MGHDK, CDR2 SYGVNS. The DNA of the CDR3 is TGTGCCAGCAGTCCTGACAGTAGCACTTCTAACTATGGCTACACCTTC. Amino acids: CASSPDSSTSNYGYTF.

The J gene is TRBJ2-7, the V gene TRBV27; D is unclear. V was pared by 4 bases and J by 3 bases, with 7 bases between. Germline loops: CDR1 MNHEY, CDR2 SMNVEV (reference sequence). The CDR3 loop spans 12 amino acids. The CDR3 loop reads CASSSPNYEQYF. In nucleotides, the CDR3 is TGTGCCAGCAGTTCCCCCAACTACGAGCAGTACTTC.

V is TRBV19 and J is TRBJ1-1; D ambiguous. Germline V gene sequence: CDR1 LNHDA, CDR2 SQIVND (reference sequence). V gave up 3 bases and J gave up 3 bases, with 14 bases separating them. The CDR3 runs 15 residues. The CDR3 region is CASSMVRASDTEAFF. The CDR3, as DNA: TGTGCCAGTAGTATGGTCCGGGCGTCCGACACTGAAGCTTTCTTT.

This clonotype showed up just once. The gene calls are TRBV15 and TRBJ2-7; TRBD2 agrees at 8 bases. Trimming cost V 0 bases and J 5 bases; bases outside gene matches: 3. Germline loops: CDR1 LNHNV, CDR2 YYDKDF (reference sequence). The CDR3 runs to 14 residues. CDR3 bases: TGTGCCACCAGCAGAGATCGGGGGGGTGACGAGCAGTACGTC. Translated, it gives CATSRDRGGDEQYV.

The chain joins TRBV5-1 to TRBJ1-1; TRBD1 is a possible D gene (6 bases). Germline CDR1 SGHRS, CDR2 YFSETQ. This CDR3 comprises 14 residues. V shed 3 bases and J shed 2 bases, with 11 bases lying between them. CDR3 region: CASSSDRSNTEAFF. In nucleotides, the CDR3 is TGCGCCAGCAGCTCGGACAGATCTAACACTGAAGCTTTCTTT.

CDR3 coding DNA: TGTGCCAGCAGGGCTACTAGCGGGGCCACAGATACGCAGTATTTT. Encoded protein: CASRATSGATDTQYF. The J gene is TRBJ2-3, the V gene TRBV2; 10 bases are shared with TRBD2. CDR1 and CDR2 (germline): SNHLY, FYNNEI. Germline trimming cut 6 bases from V and 2 bases from J; bases unmatched to any gene: 5. CDR3 length: 15 amino acids.

The chain uses TRBV7-2 and TRBJ1-1; TRBD1 matches 8 bases. Germline V gene data show CDR1 as SGHTA and CDR2 as FQGNSA. The CDR3 extends over 15 amino acids. With 6 bases clipped from V and 4 bases from J, the junction kept 10 bases outside the gene matches. CDR3 sequence reads: CASRQTGGTATEAFF. The CDR3 region has the DNA TGTGCCAGCAGACAAACAGGGGGTACGGCCACTGAAGCTTTCTTT.

Only a few counts were recorded for this clonotype. The chain carries TRBV4-1 and TRBJ2-2, with a tentative D call TRBD1 (6 bases). The CDR3 contains 19 residues. Germline V lookup: CDR1 MGHRA, CDR2 YSYEKL. The ends were cut back, 4 bases at V and 4 bases at J, with 25 bases in the middle. The CDR3 DNA reads as TGCGCCAGCAGCCCCCCCGGAGGTCGGCAGGGGCTTTCCACCGGGGAGCTGTTTTTT. It specifies CASSPPGGRQGLSTGELFF.